A single sample is the source of the 18 T cell receptor beta chains below, sequenced in a study of naive and memory T cell subsets. Their specific antigens are unknown. Study results and caveats: Especially in CD8 cells, naive repertoires contained a few larger clonotypes, possibly CD45RA-re-expressing memory cells.

Both TRBC1 and TRBC2 were covered by a beta constant-region primer of two equimolar oligonucleotides. Nested alpha and beta constant-region primers with the SP2 primer drove four PCR rounds on ligated cDNA. TCRdb re-called the UMI-ligation and nested PCR reads with MiXCR, one entry per CDR3 protein. This table has fewer than 150,000 distinct CDR3 sequences, 15% to 25% appearing once. The sample consisted of naive CD8+ T cells from blood. The receptors shown here come from a human donor in good health.

The chain carries TRBV9 and TRBJ2-7; D is uncertain. The germline V gene encodes CDR1 SGDLS and CDR2 YYNGEE. The V end lost 0 bases, the J end lost 2 bases, and 12 bases lay between the germline ends. The CDR3 is 15 residues long. The CDR3 region has the DNA TGTGCCAGCAGCGTAGGCTCTGGGCCGGCCTACGAGCAGTACTTC. Translating it yields CASSVGSGPAYEQYF.

This clonotype was observed a few times. The CDR3 DNA reads as TGTGCCTGGAAATTCCCCCTGGACTGGGAAGGTTGGGCCGGGGAGCTGTTTTTT. It specifies CAWKFPLDWEGWAGELFF. The rearrangement links TRBV30 to TRBJ2-2; a possible D gene is TRBD2 (5 bases). The V and J ends lost 4 bases and 6 bases respectively, with 27 bases between them. The CDR3 is 18 residues long. Germline V gene lookup returns CDR1 GTSNPN and CDR2 SVGIG (reference sequence).

This clonotype appeared a few times. V and J are TRBV11-2 and TRBJ1-1; tentatively, D is TRBD1 (5 bases). V was pared by 1 base and J by 6 bases, with 15 bases between. Germline V gene data show CDR1 as SGHAT and CDR2 as FQNNGV. This CDR3 has 15 amino acids. This CDR3 reads CASSLAGQDPPEAFF. Here the CDR3 DNA reads TGTGCCAGCAGCTTAGCAGGGCAGGACCCCCCTGAAGCTTTCTTT.

This clonotype was observed a few times. CDR3 sequence: CASSPPLRGTYNEQFF. The CDR3 region has the DNA TGTGCCAGCAGCCCCCCTCTGAGGGGGACCTACAATGAGCAGTTCTTC. The J gene is TRBJ2-1, the V gene TRBV11-2; perhaps TRBD1 as D (6 bases). CDR3 length equals 16 residues. CDR1 is SGHAT, CDR2 FQNNGV, per germline. Trimming shortened V by 5 bases and J by 2 bases, and 16 bases separated the two germline ends. Full variable domain (outside the CDR3, taken from reference TRBV11-2 and TRBJ2-1): EAGVAQSPRYKIIEKRQSVAFWCNPISGHATLYWYQQILGQGPKLLIQFQNNGVVDDSQLPKDRFSAERLKGVDSTLKIQPAKLEDSAVYLCASSPPLRGTYNEQFFGPGTRLTVL.

This chain joins TRBV5-6 and TRBJ1-1, with D perhaps TRBD1 (6 bases). Between the trimmed V and J ends, which lost 5 bases and 4 bases, there was a span of 12 bases. Germline V gives CDR1 SGHDT, CDR2 YYEEEE. The CDR3 has 13 amino acids. The CDR3 DNA reads TGTGCCAGCAGTAGGGGGGAGGCCACTGAAGCTTTCTTT. This codes for CASSRGEATEAFF.

This clonotype appeared a few times. The gene calls are TRBV7-9 and TRBJ2-7; D gene uncertain. V lost 5 bases to trimming and J lost 4 bases, with 6 bases between them. CDR3 length: 11 residues. Germline V lookup: CDR1 SEHNR, CDR2 FQNEAQ (reference sequence). Here the CDR3 reads CASSPKYEQYF. Written as DNA, the CDR3 is TGTGCCAGCAGCCCGAAATACGAGCAGTACTTC.

The J gene is TRBJ2-7, the V gene TRBV12-5; no clear D gene. The CDR3 sequence is 15 residues long. V lost 0 bases and J lost 2, with 11 bases in between. Per germline, CDR1 LGHNT and CDR2 FRNRAP. The CDR3 DNA reads as TGTGCTAGTGGTTTGGTACTGGACGGACCCTACGAGCAGTACTTC. It codes for CASGLVLDGPYEQYF.

The V call is TRBV7-2, the J call TRBJ2-1; no clear D gene. V was clipped by 2 bases and J by 8 bases, with 10 bases between them. The CDR3 contains 13 residues. Per germline, CDR1 SGHTA and CDR2 FQGNSA. CDR3 amino acids: CASSLSASHEQFF. DNA for the CDR3: TGTGCCAGCAGCTTATCAGCTTCCCATGAGCAGTTCTTC.

The V gene is TRBV7-9, the J gene TRBJ2-1; D not certain. CDR1 and CDR2 (germline): SEHNR, FQNEAQ (reference sequence). Trimming removed 4 bases at V and 2 bases at J, with 12 bases between. The CDR3 length is 15 residues. CDR3 region: CASSSRRLPYNEQFF. CDR3 DNA: TGTGCCAGCAGCTCGCGCCGTCTACCCTACAATGAGCAGTTCTTC.

This chain links TRBV9 with TRBJ2-1, with 11 bases fitting TRBD2. V was pared by 3 bases and J by 6 bases, with 11 bases of the junction left unmatched. CDR3 size: 17 residues. Per the germline V gene, CDR1 is SGDLS and CDR2 is YYNGEE. The CDR3 DNA is TGTGCCAGCAGCGCCTCCGTAGCGGGAGGGCCGGTCAATGAGCAGTTCTTC. Residues: CASSASVAGGPVNEQFF.

There are a few counts of this clonotype. The V and J genes are TRBV27 and TRBJ1-5, with a weak D call TRBD1 (6 bases). The V end lost 5 bases, the J end lost 4 bases, and 12 bases lay between the germline ends. Per the germline V gene, CDR1 is MNHEY and CDR2 is SMNVEV (reference sequence). The CDR3 is made up of 14 amino acids. CDR3 in amino acids: CASSLRQDNQPQHF. The CDR3 region has the DNA TGTGCCAGCAGTCTTCGACAGGATAATCAGCCCCAGCATTTT.

This chain connects TRBV28 to TRBJ2-7, with D hard to call. CDR3 length: 10 residues. V was clipped by 3 bases and J by 6 bases, with 3 bases between them. Germline V gene lookup returns CDR1 MDHEN and CDR2 SYDVKM. CDR3 nucleotides: TGTGCCAGCAGTTTTAGCGAGCAGTACTTC. The encoded protein is CASSFSEQYF.

The DNA of the CDR3 is TGTGCCAGCAGTTACAATGTCTTGGCAGGGTATAGGGAGACCCAGTACTTC. Translating gives CASSYNVLAGYRETQYF. V usage is TRBV6-5 and J usage is TRBJ2-5; D is perhaps TRBD1 (5 bases). The CDR3 is 17 residues long. CDR1 is MNHEY, CDR2 SVGAGI, per germline. Deletions cut 2 bases from V and 5 bases from J, with 21 bases between.

In this sample, this clonotype turned up a few times. The CDR3 protein is CASSSTGEPKPYEQYF. DNA for the CDR3: TGTGCCAGCAGCTCCACGGGGGAGCCGAAACCCTACGAGCAGTACTTC. This rearrangement joins TRBV7-9 to TRBJ2-7, with D possibly TRBD2 on 6 matching bases. The length of the CDR3 is 16 residues. Trimming left V 4 bases short and J 2 bases short, with 18 bases between. CDR1 is SEHNR, CDR2 FQNEAQ, per germline (reference sequence).

V usage is TRBV29-1 and J usage is TRBJ2-3; 9 bases fit TRBD2. The germline V gene encodes CDR1 SQVTM and CDR2 ANQGSEA. V lost 4 bases and J lost 0; bases outside the gene matches: 11. The CDR3 is made up of 17 amino acids. The CDR3 loop reads CSVVASLAGTSTDTQYF. CDR3 DNA: TGCAGCGTTGTTGCTTCTCTAGCGGGAACTAGCACAGATACGCAGTATTTT.

J is TRBJ2-7 and V is TRBV27; D may be TRBD2 (5 bases). Per germline, CDR1 MNHEY and CDR2 SMNVEV (reference sequence). Trimming cost V 5 bases and J 5 bases, with 16 bases left between them. The CDR3 runs to 14 residues. The CDR3 DNA sequence: TGTGCCAGCAGTCCGGCGCGGGCTCAGGACGAGCAGTACTTC. Translation gives CASSPARAQDEQYF.

This clonotype occurred a few times. The chain employs TRBV5-1 and TRBJ1-1, with no clear D. The V and J ends lost 0 bases and 8 bases respectively, with 11 bases between them. The CDR3 extends over 13 amino acids. Germline loops: CDR1 SGHRS, CDR2 YFSETQ. The CDR3 nucleotides are TGCGCCAGCAGCTTGGCGGCAGGCCGAGAAGCTTTCTTT. It encodes CASSLAAGREAFF.

V gene TRBV28 combines with J gene TRBJ2-5, with D uncertain. The CDR3 has 13 amino acids. The germline V and J ends were trimmed by 6 bases and 0 bases, with 8 bases remaining between them. Germline V lookup: CDR1 MDHEN, CDR2 SYDVKM. CDR3 DNA: TGTGCCAGCAGCCTAGAGTACCAAGAGACCCAGTACTTC. Residues: CASSLEYQETQYF. The whole variable domain, filled in from reference TRBV28 and TRBJ2-5, reads DVKVTQSSRYLVKRTGEKVFLECVQDMDHENMFWYRQDPGLGLRLIYFSYDVKMKEKGDIPEGYSVSREKKERFSLILESASTNQTSMYLCASSLEYQETQYFGPGTRLLVL.